The rows below give T cell receptor beta chains drawn from one sample of a study of cytomegalovirus exposure and HLA in healthy donors. The data were produced by immunoSEQ multiplex PCR, yet TCRdb's version contains in-frame clones alone and is incomplete. The sample yields some 130,000 clones, around 70% seen once. Material for sequencing was PBMCs. Receptor source: a woman aged 55 to 70 in good health and CMV-seropositive. Each CDR3 is given with its conserved first and last residue. The D gene is left open where the match is weak. A row's size may be missing; if present it is once, few, many or a size class.

v_gene: TRBV5-4; j_gene: TRBJ1-1; abundance: once; d_gene: TRBD1; CDR3nt: TGTGCCAGCAGCTGGCCACAGGGGGCGACTGAAGCTTTCTTT; CDR3aa: CASSWPQGATEAFF
v_gene: TRBV5-1; j_gene: TRBJ1-5; abundance: NA; d_gene: NA; CDR3nt: TGCGCCAGCAGCTTGGGGACAGTTGGAGTCGGACAGCCCCAGCATTTT; CDR3aa: CASSLGTVGVGQPQHF
v_gene: TRBV5-1; j_gene: TRBJ1-2; abundance: few; d_gene: TRBD1; CDR3nt: TGCGCCAGCAGCTTGGCAGTCGGACAGGCCGCTTTCTATGGCTACACCTTC; CDR3aa: CASSLAVGQAAFYGYTF
v_gene: TRBV5-6; j_gene: TRBJ2-7; abundance: NA; d_gene: NA; CDR3nt: TGTGCCAGCAGCACAGGACAGTACGAGCAGTACTTC; CDR3aa: CASSTGQYEQYF
v_gene: TRBV5-4; j_gene: TRBJ1-5; abundance: NA; d_gene: TRBD1; CDR3nt: TGTGCCAGCAGCTTGGGCGGGACAGCTCTCAATCAGCCCCAGCATTTT; CDR3aa: CASSLGGTALNQPQHF
v_gene: TRBV7-9; j_gene: TRBJ1-4; abundance: NA; d_gene: TRBD1; CDR3nt: TGTGCCAGCAGCTTGCAGGACAGGGAGGGTGAAAAACTGTTTTTT; CDR3aa: CASSLQDREGEKLFF
v_gene: TRBV11-2; j_gene: TRBJ2-7; abundance: once; d_gene: NA; CDR3nt: TGTGCCAGCAGGCAGATTGGGCGGGTCGGGCAGTACTTC; CDR3aa: CASRQIGRVGQYF
v_gene: TRBV5-1; j_gene: TRBJ2-3; abundance: NA; d_gene: TRBD2; CDR3nt: TGCGCCAGCAGCTTAGTTAGCGGGGGAGGCACAGATACGCAGTATTTT; CDR3aa: CASSLVSGGGTDTQYF
v_gene: TRBV27; j_gene: TRBJ2-7; abundance: few; d_gene: TRBD1; CDR3nt: TGTGCCAGCAAGCCTTACAGGGGGGACTCCTACGAGCAGTACTTC; CDR3aa: CASKPYRGDSYEQYF
v_gene: TRBV5-4; j_gene: TRBJ2-2; abundance: NA; d_gene: TRBD1; CDR3nt: TGTGCCAGCAGCCCCTCGACAGGGGTATGGACCGGGGAGCTGTTTTTT; CDR3aa: CASSPSTGVWTGELFF
v_gene: TRBV29-1; j_gene: TRBJ2-2; abundance: NA; d_gene: NA; CDR3nt: TGCAGCGTTGTGGAACAGGAGTTCCATGCGAACACCGGGGAGCTGTTTTTT; CDR3aa: CSVVEQEFHANTGELFF
v_gene: TRBV9; j_gene: TRBJ2-3; abundance: NA; d_gene: NA; CDR3nt: TGTGCCAGCAGCCCCTCTAGCGGACAGACCACAGATACGCAGTATTTT; CDR3aa: CASSPSSGQTTDTQYF
v_gene: TRBV7-9; j_gene: TRBJ1-1; abundance: NA; d_gene: NA; CDR3nt: TGTGCCAGCAGCTTAATACGTACAACAGACACTGAAGCTTTCTTT; CDR3aa: CASSLIRTTDTEAFF
v_gene: TRBV5-1; j_gene: TRBJ2-7; abundance: few; d_gene: NA; CDR3nt: TGCGCCAGCAGCAGCCCGACAGGTTCCTACGAGCAGTACTTC; CDR3aa: CASSSPTGSYEQYF
v_gene: TRBV20-1; j_gene: TRBJ2-5; abundance: NA; d_gene: NA; CDR3nt: TGCAGTGCGCAGGTAGAGACCCAGTACTTC; CDR3aa: CSAQVETQYF
v_gene: TRBV6-5; j_gene: TRBJ2-2; abundance: many; d_gene: TRBD2; CDR3nt: TGTGCCAGCACGTCCGGGAGGTACACCGGGGAGCTGTTTTTT; CDR3aa: CASTSGRYTGELFF